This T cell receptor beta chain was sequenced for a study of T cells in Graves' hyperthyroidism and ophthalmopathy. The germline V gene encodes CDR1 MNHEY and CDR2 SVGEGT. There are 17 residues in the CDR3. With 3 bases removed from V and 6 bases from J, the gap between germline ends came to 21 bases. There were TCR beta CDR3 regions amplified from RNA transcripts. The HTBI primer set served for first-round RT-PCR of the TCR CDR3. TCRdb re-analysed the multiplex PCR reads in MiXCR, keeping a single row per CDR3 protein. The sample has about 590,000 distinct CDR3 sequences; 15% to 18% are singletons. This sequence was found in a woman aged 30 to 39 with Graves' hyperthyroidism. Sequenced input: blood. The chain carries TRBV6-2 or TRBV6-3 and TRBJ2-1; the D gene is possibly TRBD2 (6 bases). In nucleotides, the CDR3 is TGTGCCAGCAGTTATTTGTCTCTGTCTAGCGACCCCAATGAGCAGTTCTTC. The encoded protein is CASSYLSLSSDPNEQFF.